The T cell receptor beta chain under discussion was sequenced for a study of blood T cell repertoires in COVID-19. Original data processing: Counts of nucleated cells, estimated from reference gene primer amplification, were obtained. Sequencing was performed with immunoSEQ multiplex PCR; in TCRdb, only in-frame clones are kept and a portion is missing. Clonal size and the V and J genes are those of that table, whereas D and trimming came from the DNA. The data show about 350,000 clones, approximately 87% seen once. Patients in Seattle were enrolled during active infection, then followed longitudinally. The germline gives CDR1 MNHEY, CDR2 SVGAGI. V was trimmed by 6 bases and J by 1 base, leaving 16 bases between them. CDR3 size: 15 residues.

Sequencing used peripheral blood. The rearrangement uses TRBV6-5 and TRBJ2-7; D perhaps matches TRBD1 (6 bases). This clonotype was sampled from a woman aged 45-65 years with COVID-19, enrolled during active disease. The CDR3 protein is CASRFRDTGSYEQYF. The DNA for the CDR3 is TGTGCCAGCAGGTTCCGGGACACAGGGTCCTACGAGCAGTACTTC.